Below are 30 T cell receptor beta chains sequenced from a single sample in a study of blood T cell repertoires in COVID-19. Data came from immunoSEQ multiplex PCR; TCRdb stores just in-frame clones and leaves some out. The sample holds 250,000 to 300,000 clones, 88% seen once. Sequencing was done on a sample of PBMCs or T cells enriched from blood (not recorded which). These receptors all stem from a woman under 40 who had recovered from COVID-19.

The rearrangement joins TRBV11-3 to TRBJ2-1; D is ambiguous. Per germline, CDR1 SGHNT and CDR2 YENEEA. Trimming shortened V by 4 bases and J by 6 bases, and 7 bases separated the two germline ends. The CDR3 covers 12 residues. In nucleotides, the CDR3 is TGTGCCAGCAGCTCAAATTTCAATGAGCAGTTCTTC. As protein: CASSSNFNEQFF.

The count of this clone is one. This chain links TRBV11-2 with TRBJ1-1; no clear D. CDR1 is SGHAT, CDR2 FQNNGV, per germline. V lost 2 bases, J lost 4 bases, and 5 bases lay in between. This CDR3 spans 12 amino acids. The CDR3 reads CASSLIGTEAFF. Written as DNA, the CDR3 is TGTGCCAGCAGCTTAATCGGCACTGAAGCTTTCTTT.

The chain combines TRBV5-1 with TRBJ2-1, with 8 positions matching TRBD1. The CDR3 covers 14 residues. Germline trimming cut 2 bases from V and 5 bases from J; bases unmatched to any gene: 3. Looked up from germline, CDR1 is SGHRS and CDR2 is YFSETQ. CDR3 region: CASSFLGQDNEQFF. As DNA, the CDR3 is TGCGCCAGCAGCTTTTTGGGACAGGACAATGAGCAGTTCTTC.

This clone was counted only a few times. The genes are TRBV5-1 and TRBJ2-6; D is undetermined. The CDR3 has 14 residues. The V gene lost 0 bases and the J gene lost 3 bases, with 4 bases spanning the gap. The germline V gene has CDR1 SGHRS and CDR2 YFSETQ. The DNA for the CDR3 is TGCGCCAGCAGCTTGGCCGTTGGGGCCAACGTCCTGACTTTC. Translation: CASSLAVGANVLTF. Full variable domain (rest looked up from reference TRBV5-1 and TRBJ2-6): KAGVTQTPRYLIKTRGQQVTLSCSPISGHRSVSWYQQTPGQGLQFLFEYFSETQRNKGNFPGRFSGRQFSNSRSEMNVSTLELGDSALYLCASSLAVGANVLTFGAGSRLTVL.

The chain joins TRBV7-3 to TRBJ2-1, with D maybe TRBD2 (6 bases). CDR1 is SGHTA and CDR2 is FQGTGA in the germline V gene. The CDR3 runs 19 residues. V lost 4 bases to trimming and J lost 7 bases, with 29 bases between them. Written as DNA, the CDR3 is TGTGCCAGCAGCTCCCTCGGGGGTCTCGGTTACAGTGCAAAGAATGAGCAGTTCTTC. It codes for CASSSLGGLGYSAKNEQFF. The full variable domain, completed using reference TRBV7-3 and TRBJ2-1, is GAGVSQTPSNKVTEKGKYVELRCDPISGHTALYWYRQSLGQGPEFLIYFQGTGAADDSGLPNDRFFAVRPEGSVSTLKIQRTERGDSAVYLCASSSLGGLGYSAKNEQFFGPGTRLTVL.

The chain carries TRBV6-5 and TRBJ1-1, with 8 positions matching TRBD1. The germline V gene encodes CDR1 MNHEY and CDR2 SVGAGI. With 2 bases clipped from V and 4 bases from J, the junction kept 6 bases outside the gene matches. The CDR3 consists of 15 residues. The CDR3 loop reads CASSYGAGTGTEAFF. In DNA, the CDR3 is TGTGCCAGCAGTTACGGGGCGGGGACAGGCACTGAAGCTTTCTTT.

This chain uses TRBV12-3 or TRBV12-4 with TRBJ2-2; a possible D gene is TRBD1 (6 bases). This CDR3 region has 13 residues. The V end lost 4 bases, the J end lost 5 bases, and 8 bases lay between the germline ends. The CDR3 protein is CASSSGTTGELFF. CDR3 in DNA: TGTGCCAGCAGTTCCGGGACAACCGGGGAGCTGTTTTTT.

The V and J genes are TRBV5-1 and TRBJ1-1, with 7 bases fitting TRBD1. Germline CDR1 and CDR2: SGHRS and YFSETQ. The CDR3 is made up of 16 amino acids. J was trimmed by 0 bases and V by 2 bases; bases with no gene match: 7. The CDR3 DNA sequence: TGCGCCAGCAGCTTCAGTGACAGGGCAATGAACACTGAAGCTTTCTTT. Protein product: CASSFSDRAMNTEAFF. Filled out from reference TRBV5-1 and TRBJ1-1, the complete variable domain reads KAGVTQTPRYLIKTRGQQVTLSCSPISGHRSVSWYQQTPGQGLQFLFEYFSETQRNKGNFPGRFSGRQFSNSRSEMNVSTLELGDSALYLCASSFSDRAMNTEAFFGQGTRLTVV.

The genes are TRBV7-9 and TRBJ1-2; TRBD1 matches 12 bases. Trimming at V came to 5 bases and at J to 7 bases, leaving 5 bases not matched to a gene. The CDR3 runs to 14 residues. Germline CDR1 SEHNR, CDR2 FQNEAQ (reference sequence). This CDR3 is CASSRRDRGLGYTF. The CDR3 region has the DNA TGTGCCAGCAGCCGCAGGGACAGGGGGCTTGGCTACACCTTC.

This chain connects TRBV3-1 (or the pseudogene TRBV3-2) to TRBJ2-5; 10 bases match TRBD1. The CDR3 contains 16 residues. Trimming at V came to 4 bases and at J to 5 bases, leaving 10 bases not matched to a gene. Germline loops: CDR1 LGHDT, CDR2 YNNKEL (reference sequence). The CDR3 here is CASSLQGQGFEETQYF. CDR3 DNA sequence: TGTGCCAGCAGCCTCCAGGGACAGGGGTTCGAGGAGACCCAGTACTTC.

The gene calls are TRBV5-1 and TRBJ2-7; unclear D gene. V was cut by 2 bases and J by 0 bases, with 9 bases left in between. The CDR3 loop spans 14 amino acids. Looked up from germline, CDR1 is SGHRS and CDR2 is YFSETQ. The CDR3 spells CASSLTPYSYEQYF. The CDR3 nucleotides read TGCGCCAGCAGCTTAACACCATACTCCTACGAGCAGTACTTC.

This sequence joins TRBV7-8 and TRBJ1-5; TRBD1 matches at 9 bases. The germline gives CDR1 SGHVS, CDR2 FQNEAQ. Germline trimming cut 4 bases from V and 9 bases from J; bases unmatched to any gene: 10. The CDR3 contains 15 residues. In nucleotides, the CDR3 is TGTGCCAGCAGCTCGCGGGACAGGGTCGGACGGCCCCAGCATTTT. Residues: CASSSRDRVGRPQHF. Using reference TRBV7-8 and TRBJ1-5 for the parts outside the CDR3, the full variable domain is GAGVSQSPRYKVAKRGQDVALRCDPISGHVSLFWYQQALGQGPEFLTYFQNEAQLDKSGLPSDRFFAERPEGSVSTLKIQRTQQEDSAVYLCASSSRDRVGRPQHFGDGTRLSIL.

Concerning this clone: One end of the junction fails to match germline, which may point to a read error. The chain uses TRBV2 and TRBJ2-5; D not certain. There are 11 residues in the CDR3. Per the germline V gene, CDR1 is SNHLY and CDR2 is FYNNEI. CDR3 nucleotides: TGTGCCAGCAGTTACCAGGAGACCCAGTACTTC. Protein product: CASSYQETQYF.

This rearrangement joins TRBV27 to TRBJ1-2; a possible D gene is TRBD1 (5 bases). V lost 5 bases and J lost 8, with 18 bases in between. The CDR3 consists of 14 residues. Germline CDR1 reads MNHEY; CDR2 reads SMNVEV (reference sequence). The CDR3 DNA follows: TGTGCCAGCAGTGAATCAGGCGTCGGACAAGGCTACACCTTC. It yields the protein CASSESGVGQGYTF.

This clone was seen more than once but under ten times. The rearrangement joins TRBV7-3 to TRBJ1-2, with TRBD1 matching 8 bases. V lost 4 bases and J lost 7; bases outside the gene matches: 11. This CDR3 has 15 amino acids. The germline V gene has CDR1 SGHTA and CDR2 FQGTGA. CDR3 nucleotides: TGTGCCAGCAGCTCCAACGGACGAGGACAGGGTGGCTACACCTTC. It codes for CASSSNGRGQGGYTF.

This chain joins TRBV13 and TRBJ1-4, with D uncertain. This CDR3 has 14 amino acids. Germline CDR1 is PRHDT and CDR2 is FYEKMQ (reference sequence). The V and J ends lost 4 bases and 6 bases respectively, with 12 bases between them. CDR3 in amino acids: CASSSTGLYEKLFF. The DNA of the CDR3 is TGTGCCAGCAGCTCCACTGGTTTATATGAAAAACTGTTTTTT.

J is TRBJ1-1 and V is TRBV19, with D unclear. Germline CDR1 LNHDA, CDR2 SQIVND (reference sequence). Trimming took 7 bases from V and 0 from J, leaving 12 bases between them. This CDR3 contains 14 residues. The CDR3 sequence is CASNFARLNTEAFF. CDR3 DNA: TGTGCCAGTAATTTCGCCAGGTTGAACACTGAAGCTTTCTTT.

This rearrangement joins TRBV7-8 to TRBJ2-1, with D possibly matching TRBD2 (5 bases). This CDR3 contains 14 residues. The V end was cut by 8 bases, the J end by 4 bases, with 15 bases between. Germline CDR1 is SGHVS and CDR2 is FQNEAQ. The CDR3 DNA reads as TGTGCCAGCCACCTAAGGGAGACATACAATGAGCAGTTCTTC. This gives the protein CASHLRETYNEQFF. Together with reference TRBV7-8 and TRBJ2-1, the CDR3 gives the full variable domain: GAGVSQSPRYKVAKRGQDVALRCDPISGHVSLFWYQQALGQGPEFLTYFQNEAQLDKSGLPSDRFFAERPEGSVSTLKIQRTQQEDSAVYLCASHLRETYNEQFFGPGTRLTVL.

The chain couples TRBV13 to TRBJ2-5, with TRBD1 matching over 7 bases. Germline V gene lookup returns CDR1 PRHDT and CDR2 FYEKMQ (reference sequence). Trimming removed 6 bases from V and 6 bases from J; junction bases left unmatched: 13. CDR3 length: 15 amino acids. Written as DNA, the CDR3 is TGTGCCAGCAGTGACGGCAGGGGGTACGGGAAGACCCAGTACTTC. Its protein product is CASSDGRGYGKTQYF.

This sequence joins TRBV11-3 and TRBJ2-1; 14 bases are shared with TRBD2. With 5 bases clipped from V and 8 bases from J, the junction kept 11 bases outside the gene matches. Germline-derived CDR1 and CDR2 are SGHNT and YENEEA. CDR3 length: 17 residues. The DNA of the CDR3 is TGTGCCAGCAGCGGAGGGACTAGCGGGAGAAGAGGTCATGAGCAGTTCTTC. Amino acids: CASSGGTSGRRGHEQFF.

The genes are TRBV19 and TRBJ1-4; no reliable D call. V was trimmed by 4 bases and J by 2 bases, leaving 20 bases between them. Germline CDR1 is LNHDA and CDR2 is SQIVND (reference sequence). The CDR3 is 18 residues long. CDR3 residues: CASSTPTPRISTNEKLFF. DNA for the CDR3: TGTGCCAGTAGTACCCCGACACCCAGGATATCGACTAATGAAAAACTGTTTTTT.

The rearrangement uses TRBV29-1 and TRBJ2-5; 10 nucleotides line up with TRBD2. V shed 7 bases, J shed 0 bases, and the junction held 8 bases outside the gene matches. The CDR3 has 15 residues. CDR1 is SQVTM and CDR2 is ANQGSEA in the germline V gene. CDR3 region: CSARPGLADQETQYF. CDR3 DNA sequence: TGCAGCGCCCGACCTGGACTAGCGGACCAAGAGACCCAGTACTTC.

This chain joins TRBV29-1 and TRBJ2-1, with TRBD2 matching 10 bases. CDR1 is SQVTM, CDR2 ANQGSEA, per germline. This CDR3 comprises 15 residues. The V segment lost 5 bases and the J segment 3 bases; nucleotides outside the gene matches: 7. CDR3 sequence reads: CSVLRGTSDYNEQFF. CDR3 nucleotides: TGCAGCGTTCTCCGGGGGACTAGCGACTACAATGAGCAGTTCTTC.

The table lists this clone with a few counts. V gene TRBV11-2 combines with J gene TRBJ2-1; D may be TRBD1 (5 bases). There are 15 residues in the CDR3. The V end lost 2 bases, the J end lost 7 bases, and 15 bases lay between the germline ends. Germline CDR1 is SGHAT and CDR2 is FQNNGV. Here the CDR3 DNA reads TGTGCCAGCAGCTTATTGGGGCCATTCGCGAATGAGCAGTTCTTC. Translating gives CASSLLGPFANEQFF. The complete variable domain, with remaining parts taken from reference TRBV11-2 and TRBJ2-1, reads EAGVAQSPRYKIIEKRQSVAFWCNPISGHATLYWYQQILGQGPKLLIQFQNNGVVDDSQLPKDRFSAERLKGVDSTLKIQPAKLEDSAVYLCASSLLGPFANEQFFGPGTRLTVL.

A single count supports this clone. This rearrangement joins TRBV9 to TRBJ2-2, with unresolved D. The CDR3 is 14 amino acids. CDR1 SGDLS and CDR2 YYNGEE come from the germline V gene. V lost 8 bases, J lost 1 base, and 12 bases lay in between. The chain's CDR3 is CASRPAGNTGELFF. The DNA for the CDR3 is TGTGCCAGTAGGCCCGCAGGGAACACCGGGGAGCTGTTTTTT.

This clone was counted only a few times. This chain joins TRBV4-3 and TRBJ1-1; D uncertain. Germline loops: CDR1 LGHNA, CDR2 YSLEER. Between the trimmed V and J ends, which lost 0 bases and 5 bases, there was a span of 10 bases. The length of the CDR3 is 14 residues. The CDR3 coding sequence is TGCGCCAGCAGCCAAGAGGCTGGCGGGACTGAAGCTTTCTTT. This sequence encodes CASSQEAGGTEAFF.

The CDR3 DNA reads as TGCAGTGCTAGTTTTGTCGTCGCCGGGAGCTCCTATAATTCACCCCTCCACTTT. This encodes CSASFVVAGSSYNSPLHF. V and J are TRBV20-1 and TRBJ1-6; D not certain. This CDR3 spans 18 amino acids. Germline V CDR1 and CDR2: DFQATT, SNEGSKA (reference sequence). Trimming stripped 3 bases from V and 0 bases from J, with 18 bases between.

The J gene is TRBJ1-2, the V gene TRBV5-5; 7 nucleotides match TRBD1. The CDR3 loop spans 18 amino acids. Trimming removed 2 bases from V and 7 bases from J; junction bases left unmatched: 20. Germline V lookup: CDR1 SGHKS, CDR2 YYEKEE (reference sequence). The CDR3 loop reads CASSLQGRPNLGKAGYTF. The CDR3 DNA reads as TGTGCCAGCAGCTTACAGGGGAGGCCTAATTTGGGGAAAGCTGGCTACACCTTC. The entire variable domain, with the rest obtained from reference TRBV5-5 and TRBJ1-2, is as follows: DAGVTQSPTHLIKTRGQQVTLRCSPISGHKSVSWYQQVLGQGPQFIFQYYEKEERGRGNFPDRFSARQFPNYSSELNVNALLLGDSALYLCASSLQGRPNLGKAGYTFGSGTRLTVV.

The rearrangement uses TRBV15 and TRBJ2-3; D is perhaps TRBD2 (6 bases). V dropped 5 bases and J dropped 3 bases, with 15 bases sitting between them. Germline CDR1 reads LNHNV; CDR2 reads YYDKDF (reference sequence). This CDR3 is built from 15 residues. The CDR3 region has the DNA TGTGCCACCAGCTGGATCGGGGGTGGAACAGATACGCAGTATTTT. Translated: CATSWIGGGTDTQYF. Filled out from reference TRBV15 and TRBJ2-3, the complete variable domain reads DAMVIQNPRYQVTQFGKPVTLSCSQTLNHNVMYWYQQKSSQAPKLLFHYYDKDFNNEADTPDNFQSRRPNTSFCFLDIRSPGLGDTAMYLCATSWIGGGTDTQYFGPGTRLTVL.

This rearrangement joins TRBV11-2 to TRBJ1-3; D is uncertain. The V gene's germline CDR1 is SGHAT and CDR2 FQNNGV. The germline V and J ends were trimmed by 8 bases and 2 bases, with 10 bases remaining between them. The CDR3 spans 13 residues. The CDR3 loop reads CASLSPTGNTIYF. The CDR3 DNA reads TGTGCCAGCCTAAGCCCAACTGGAAACACCATATATTTT. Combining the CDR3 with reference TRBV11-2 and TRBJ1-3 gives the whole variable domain EAGVAQSPRYKIIEKRQSVAFWCNPISGHATLYWYQQILGQGPKLLIQFQNNGVVDDSQLPKDRFSAERLKGVDSTLKIQPAKLEDSAVYLCASLSPTGNTIYFGEGSWLTVV.